Presented here are 9 T cell receptor beta chains from one specimen sequenced in a study of T cell clonality in common variable immunodeficiency. Data came from immunoSEQ multiplex PCR; TCRdb stores just in-frame clones and leaves some out. The sample holds approximately 64,000 clones, and no clone turns up only once. The source material was peripheral blood mononuclear cells. These receptor sequences come from a person aged 18 to 75 in good health.

There are many counts of this clone. The missing CDR3 end, 3 residues past where the read stops, is filled in from the germline J gene. This chain joins TRBV20-1 and TRBJ2-4, with TRBD1 as a possible D gene (6 bases). The ends were cut back, 0 bases at V and 8 bases at J, with 14 bases in the middle. CDR3 length equals 14 residues. Germline lookup yields CDR1 DFQATT and CDR2 SNEGSKA (reference sequence). The CDR3 spells CSARDWAGEDIQYF. CDR3 DNA (partial): TGCAGTGCTAGAGATTGGGCAGGGGAAGACATT.

This clone has ten or more counts. The read stops 3 residues short of the end of the CDR3; the missing end is completed from the germline J gene. The rearrangement links TRBV28 to TRBJ1-5; D perhaps matches TRBD1 (5 bases). V was trimmed by 1 base and J by 3 bases, leaving 25 bases between them. Per the germline V gene, CDR1 is MDHEN and CDR2 is SYDVKM. CDR3 length equals 20 residues. The part of the CDR3 DNA that was read is TGTGCCAGCAGTTTATTAGTTATTGGTGGGGCAGAGAAAAACAATCAGCCC. Translating it yields CASSLLVIGGAEKNNQP. The CDR3 as a whole reads CASSLLVIGGAEKNNQPQHF.

Many counts were recorded for this clone. The read ends 3 residues before the CDR3 terminus; that terminus is restored from the germline J gene. V usage is TRBV2 and J usage is TRBJ2-2; D might be TRBD1 (6 bases). The CDR3 length is 15 residues. Germline lookup yields CDR1 SNHLY and CDR2 FYNNEI. The V and J ends lost 4 bases and 0 bases respectively, with 9 bases between them. The CDR3 DNA, read in part, is TGTGCCAGCAGTGTGGACAGAGCGAACACCGGGGAG. Translating it yields CASSVDRANTGE. The full CDR3 is CASSVDRANTGELFF.

This clone appeared many times. The sequenced fragment ends 3 residues before the CDR3 boundary, so the rest is inferred from the germline J gene. The chain links TRBV7-9 to TRBJ1-1, with 8 bases matching TRBD1. The germline gives CDR1 SEHNR, CDR2 FQNEAQ (reference sequence). V dropped 4 bases and J dropped 1; count of bases not matched to a gene: 5. The length of the CDR3 is 15 residues. The CDR3 reads CASSWSGTGNTEAFF. CDR3 DNA, as far as it was read: TGTGCCAGCAGCTGGTCCGGGACAGGGAACACTGAA.

This clone was counted at least ten times. The sequenced fragment ends 3 residues before the CDR3 boundary, so the rest is inferred from the germline J gene. The chain is built from TRBV18 and TRBJ1-1; maybe TRBD1 (6 bases). Trimming shortened V by 3 bases and J by 4 bases, and 21 bases separated the two germline ends. The CDR3 is 17 amino acids. Germline V gene lookup returns CDR1 KGHSH and CDR2 LQKENI. Partial CDR3 DNA: TGTGCCAGCTCACCTAGAGGGGGAAAAGTAGTGGGCACTGAA. Amino acid sequence: CASSPRGGKVVGTE. The whole CDR3 region reads CASSPRGGKVVGTEAFF.

This clone occurred many times. Read data end 3 residues before the CDR3 end; the end is taken from the germline J gene. The chain has TRBV7-9 and TRBJ2-1; D possibly corresponds to TRBD2 (6 bases). V lost 7 bases and J 5 bases, leaving 15 bases between the germline ends. The CDR3 has 14 amino acids. The germline V gene encodes CDR1 SEHNR and CDR2 FQNEAQ (reference sequence). The sequenced CDR3 bases are TGTGCCAGCAAGCCCCCTTGGGGGGACAATGAG. It codes for CASKPPWGDNE. The whole CDR3 reads CASKPPWGDNEQFF.

This clone was recorded many times. The CDR3 DNA, read in part, is TGTGCCAGCAGTCCCATCACGGGTCAGCCC. Translation: CASSPITGQP. The whole CDR3 sequence reads CASSPITGQPQHF. The V gene is TRBV2, the J gene TRBJ1-5; D is uncertain. Read sequence stops 3 residues before the CDR3 end, and the germline J gene provides the missing end. The CDR3 totals 13 residues. Trimming stripped 5 bases from V and 6 bases from J, with 11 bases between. Germline CDR1 and CDR2: SNHLY and FYNNEI.

This clone showed up many times. The read stops 3 residues short of the end of the CDR3; the missing end is completed from the germline J gene. This chain links TRBV5-5 with TRBJ2-7; possible D gene TRBD1, 6 bases. Germline lookup yields CDR1 SGHKS and CDR2 YYEKEE (reference sequence). CDR3 length: 14 residues. V dropped 4 bases and J dropped 1 base, with 12 bases sitting between them. CDR3 in amino acids: CASSQQGTSYEQYF. The part of the CDR3 DNA that was read is TGTGCCAGCAGCCAACAGGGTACGTCCTACGAG.

There are many counts of this clone. The read ends 3 residues shy of where the CDR3 ends; the end is completed using the germline J gene. The chain links TRBV6-1 to TRBJ1-2; 7 nucleotides agree with TRBD1. V was pared by 3 bases and J by 2 bases, with 3 bases of the junction left unmatched. CDR3 length: 14 residues. CDR1 MNHNS and CDR2 SASEGT come from the germline V gene. The CDR3 here is CASSDRGTNYGYTF. CDR3 DNA (partial): TGTGCCAGCAGTGACAGGGGGACAAACTATGGC.